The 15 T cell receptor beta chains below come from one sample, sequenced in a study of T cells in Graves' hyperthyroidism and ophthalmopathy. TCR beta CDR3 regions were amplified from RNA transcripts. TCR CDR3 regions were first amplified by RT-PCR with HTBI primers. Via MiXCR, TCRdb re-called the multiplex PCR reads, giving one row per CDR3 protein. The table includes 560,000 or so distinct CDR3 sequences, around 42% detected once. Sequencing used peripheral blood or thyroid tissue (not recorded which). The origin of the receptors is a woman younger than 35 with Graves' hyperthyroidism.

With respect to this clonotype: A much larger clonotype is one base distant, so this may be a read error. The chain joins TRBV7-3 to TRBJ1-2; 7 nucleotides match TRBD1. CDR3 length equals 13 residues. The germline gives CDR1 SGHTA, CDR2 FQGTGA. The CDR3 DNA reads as TGTGCCAGCAGCTTAGACAGGGATGGTGGCCACACCTTC. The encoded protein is CASSLDRDGGHTF.

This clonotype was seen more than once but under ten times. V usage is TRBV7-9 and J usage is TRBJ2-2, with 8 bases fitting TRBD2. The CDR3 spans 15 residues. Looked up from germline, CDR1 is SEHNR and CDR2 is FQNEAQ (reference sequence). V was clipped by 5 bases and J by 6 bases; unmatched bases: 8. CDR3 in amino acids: CASSLGVAGSGELFF. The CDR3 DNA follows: TGTGCCAGCAGCCTTGGTGTAGCGGGGTCCGGGGAGCTGTTTTTT. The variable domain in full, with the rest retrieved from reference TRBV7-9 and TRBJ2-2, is DTGVSQNPRHKITKRGQNVTFRCDPISEHNRLYWYRQTLGQGPEFLTYFQNEAQLEKSRLLSDRFSAERPKGSFSTLEIQRTEQGDSAMYLCASSLGVAGSGELFFGEGSRLTVL.

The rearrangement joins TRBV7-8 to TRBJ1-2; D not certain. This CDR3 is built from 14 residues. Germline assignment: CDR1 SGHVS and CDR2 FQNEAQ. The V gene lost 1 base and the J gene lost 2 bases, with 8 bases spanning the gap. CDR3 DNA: TGTGCCAGCAGCTTAGTTTCTGTCAACTATGGCTACACCTTC. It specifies CASSLVSVNYGYTF.

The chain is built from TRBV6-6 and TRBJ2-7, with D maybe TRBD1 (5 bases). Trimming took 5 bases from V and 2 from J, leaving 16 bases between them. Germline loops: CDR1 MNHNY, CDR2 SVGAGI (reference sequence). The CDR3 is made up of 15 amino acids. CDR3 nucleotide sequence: TGTGCCAGCAGTGAAGGTCCAGGGCCTACCTACGAGCAGTACTTC. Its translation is CASSEGPGPTYEQYF.

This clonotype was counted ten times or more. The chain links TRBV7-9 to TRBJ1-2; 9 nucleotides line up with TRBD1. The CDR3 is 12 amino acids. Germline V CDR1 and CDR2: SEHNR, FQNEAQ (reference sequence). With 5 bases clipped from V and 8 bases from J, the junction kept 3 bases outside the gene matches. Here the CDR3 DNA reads TGTGCCAGCAGCCGGGACAGGGAAGGCTACACCTTC. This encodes CASSRDREGYTF.

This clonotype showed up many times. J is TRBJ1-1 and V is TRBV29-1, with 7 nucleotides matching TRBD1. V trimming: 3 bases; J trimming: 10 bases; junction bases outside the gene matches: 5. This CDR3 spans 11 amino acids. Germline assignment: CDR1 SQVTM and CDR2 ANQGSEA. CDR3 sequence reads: CSVERAGGAFF. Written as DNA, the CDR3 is TGCAGCGTTGAGAGGGCAGGGGGAGCTTTCTTT.

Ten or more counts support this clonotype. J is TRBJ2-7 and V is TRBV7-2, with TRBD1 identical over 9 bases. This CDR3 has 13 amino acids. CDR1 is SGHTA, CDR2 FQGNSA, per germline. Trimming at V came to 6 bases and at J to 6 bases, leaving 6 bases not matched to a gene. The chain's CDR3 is CASRPTTGGEQYF. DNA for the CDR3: TGTGCCAGCAGACCAACGACAGGGGGCGAGCAGTACTTC.

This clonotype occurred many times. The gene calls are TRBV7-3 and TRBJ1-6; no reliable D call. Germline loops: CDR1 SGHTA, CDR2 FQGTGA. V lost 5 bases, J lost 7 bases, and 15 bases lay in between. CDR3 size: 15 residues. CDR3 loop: CASSPTPARNSPLHF. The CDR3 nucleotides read TGTGCCAGCAGCCCAACGCCGGCGCGCAATTCACCCCTCCACTTT.

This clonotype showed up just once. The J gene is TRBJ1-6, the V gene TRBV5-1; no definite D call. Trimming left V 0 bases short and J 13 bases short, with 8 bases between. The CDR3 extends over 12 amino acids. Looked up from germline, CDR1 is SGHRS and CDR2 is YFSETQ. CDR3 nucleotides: TGCGCCAGCAGCTTGGAAGGGCCGCCCCTCCACTTT. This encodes CASSLEGPPLHF.

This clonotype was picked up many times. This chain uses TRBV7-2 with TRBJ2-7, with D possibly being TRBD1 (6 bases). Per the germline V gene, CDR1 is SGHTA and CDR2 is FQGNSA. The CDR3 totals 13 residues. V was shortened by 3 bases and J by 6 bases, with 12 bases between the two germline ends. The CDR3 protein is CASSFTGPVEQYF. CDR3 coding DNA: TGTGCCAGCAGCTTTACAGGGCCGGTCGAGCAGTACTTC.

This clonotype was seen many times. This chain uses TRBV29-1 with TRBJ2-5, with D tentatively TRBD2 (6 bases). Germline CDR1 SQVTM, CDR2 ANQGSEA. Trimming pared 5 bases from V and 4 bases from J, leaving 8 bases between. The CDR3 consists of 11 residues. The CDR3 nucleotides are TGCAGCGTTTGGGGGGTAGAGACCCAGTACTTC. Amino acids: CSVWGVETQYF.

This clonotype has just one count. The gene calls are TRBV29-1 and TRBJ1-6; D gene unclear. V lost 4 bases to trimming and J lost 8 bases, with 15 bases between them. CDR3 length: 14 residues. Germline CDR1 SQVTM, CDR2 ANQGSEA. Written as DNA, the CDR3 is TGCAGCGTTGCCTTGAGGACGGAGGATTCACCCCTCCACTTT. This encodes CSVALRTEDSPLHF.

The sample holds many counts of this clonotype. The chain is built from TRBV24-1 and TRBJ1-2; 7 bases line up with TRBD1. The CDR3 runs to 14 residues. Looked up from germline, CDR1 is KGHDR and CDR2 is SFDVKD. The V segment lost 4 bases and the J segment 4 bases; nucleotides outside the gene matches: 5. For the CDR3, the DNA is TGTGCCACCAGTGACCGGGACAGTGTCTATGGCTACACCTTC. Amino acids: CATSDRDSVYGYTF.

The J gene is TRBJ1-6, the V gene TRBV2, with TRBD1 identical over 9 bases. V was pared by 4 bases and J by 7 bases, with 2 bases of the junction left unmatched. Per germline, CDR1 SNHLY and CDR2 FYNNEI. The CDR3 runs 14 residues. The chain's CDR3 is CASSGQGENSPLHF. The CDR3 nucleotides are TGTGCCAGCAGTGGACAGGGGGAGAATTCACCCCTCCACTTT.

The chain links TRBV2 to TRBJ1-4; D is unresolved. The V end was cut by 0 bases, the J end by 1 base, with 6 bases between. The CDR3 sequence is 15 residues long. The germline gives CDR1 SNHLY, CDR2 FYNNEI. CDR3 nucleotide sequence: TGTGCCAGCAGTGAAGCTTGGTTAACTAATGAAAAACTGTTTTTT. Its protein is CASSEAWLTNEKLFF.